One sample yielded the 30 T cell receptor beta chains listed below, sequenced in a study of T cell repertoires in cytomegalovirus infection. MiXCR, applied by TCRdb to the reads, yields one record per CDR3 protein. The profile shows roughly 920,000 distinct CDR3 sequences, around 29% of them singletons. These receptors' antigens are unknown. Sequencing was performed on cultured CD8+ T cells from PBMCs, taken from culture after CMV antigen stimulation. Receptor source: a human donor in good health (CMV status not recorded). Some clones in this sample may be carry-over from other donors' samples.

The chain joins TRBV29-1 to TRBJ2-7, with D maybe TRBD1 (6 bases). In germline, CDR1 is SQVTM, CDR2 ANQGSEA. V lost 3 bases to trimming and J lost 6 bases, with 12 bases between them. The CDR3 sequence is 12 residues long. CDR3 sequence (DNA): TGCAGCGTTGAGGACAGTTCCCCCGAGCAGTACTTC. As protein: CSVEDSSPEQYF.

CDR3 loop: CAIRPTSEGSDTQYF. Written as DNA, the CDR3 is TGTGCCATCAGGCCAACTAGCGAGGGTTCAGATACGCAGTATTTT. The chain combines TRBV10-3 with TRBJ2-3; 7 nucleotides align to TRBD2. V shed 6 bases, J shed 4 bases, and the junction held 10 bases outside the gene matches. Germline CDR1 is ENHRY and CDR2 is SYGVKD. This CDR3 spans 15 amino acids.

This clonotype occurred many times. CDR3 nucleotides: TGTGCCAGCAGGAGGGAGCCGGGGGCGGAGGAGCAGTACTTC. Protein sequence: CASRREPGAEEQYF. The chain carries TRBV7-6 and TRBJ2-7; D tentatively fits TRBD1 or TRBD2 (6 bases each). Between the trimmed V and J ends, which lost 6 bases and 7 bases, there was a span of 19 bases. Germline loops: CDR1 SGHVS, CDR2 FNYEAQ. The CDR3 runs to 14 residues.

This chain uses TRBV7-9 with TRBJ1-4; no reliable D call. The V and J ends lost 7 bases and 4 bases respectively, with 4 bases between them. Germline lookup yields CDR1 SEHNR and CDR2 FQNEAQ (reference sequence). There are 11 residues in the CDR3. The CDR3 DNA reads as TGTGCCAGCACCCTTAATGAAAAACTGTTTTTT. This encodes CASTLNEKLFF.

This clonotype was recorded once. The V call is TRBV7-6, the J call TRBJ2-7; no definite D call. The CDR3 has 15 amino acids. CDR1 and CDR2 from the germline V gene are SGHVS and FNYEAQ. The V end lost 7 bases, the J end lost 2 bases, and 18 bases lay between the germline ends. CDR3 in DNA: TGTGCCAGCACCCCCCCCCCGGCAGGTCCCTACGAGCAGTACTTC. It is translated as CASTPPPAGPYEQYF.

As regards this clonotype: Mismatch with germline at one junction end may stem from a read error. The CDR3 reads CANSYSLLEKLFF. CDR3 nucleotides: TGTGCCAACAGTTACTCGCTCCTTGAAAAACTGTTTTTT. J is TRBJ1-4 and V is TRBV6-5; D is unresolved. Germline lookup yields CDR1 MNHEY and CDR2 SVGAGI. The CDR3 is 13 residues long.

The chain carries TRBV4-3 and TRBJ1-2, with TRBD1 as a possible D gene (5 bases). V gave up 0 bases and J gave up 0 bases, with 8 bases separating them. Germline lookup yields CDR1 LGHNA and CDR2 YSLEER. The CDR3 runs 15 residues. For the CDR3, the DNA is TGCGCCAGCAGCCAAGAATCAGGGACTAACTATGGCTACACCTTC. It encodes CASSQESGTNYGYTF.

This clonotype showed up many times. This rearrangement joins TRBV7-9 to TRBJ1-2; D is possibly TRBD1 (5 bases). With 4 bases removed from V and 5 bases from J, the gap between germline ends came to 11 bases. Germline CDR1 reads SEHNR; CDR2 reads FQNEAQ (reference sequence). The CDR3 has 13 amino acids. The DNA of the CDR3 is TGTGCCAGCAGCTCATCCGGGACTTATGGCTACACCTTC. This codes for CASSSSGTYGYTF.

This chain connects TRBV28 to TRBJ1-1, with 7 bases that match TRBD1. Germline CDR1 MDHEN, CDR2 SYDVKM. The CDR3 is 16 residues long. J lost 0 bases, V lost 2 bases, and 6 bases had no gene match. CDR3 DNA sequence: TGTGCCAGCAGTTTACTGAGGGGGCGGATGAACACTGAAGCTTTCTTT. This gives the protein CASSLLRGRMNTEAFF.

This clonotype has a single count. The V call is TRBV12-3 or TRBV12-4, the J call TRBJ1-5, with unresolved D. The germline V and J ends were trimmed by 10 bases and 7 bases, with 17 bases remaining between them. The CDR3 sequence is 13 residues long. CDR3 coding DNA: TGTGCCAACACCAACCTCTTACGACAGCCCCAGCATTTT. Its translation: CANTNLLRQPQHF.

This clonotype was counted at least ten times. The genes are TRBV18 and TRBJ1-6; D is possibly TRBD1 (5 bases). Germline V gene sequence: CDR1 KGHSH, CDR2 LQKENI. Trimming took off 1 base at V and 6 bases at J, with 7 bases between the two ends. This CDR3 region has 14 residues. CDR3 sequence reads: CASSPLTANSPLHF. In DNA form, the CDR3 reads TGTGCCAGCTCACCACTGACAGCTAATTCACCCCTCCACTTT. The full variable domain, rest sourced from reference TRBV18 and TRBJ1-6, is NAGVMQNPRHLVRRRGQEARLRCSPMKGHSHVYWYRQLPEEGLKFMVYLQKENIIDESGMPKERFSAEFPKEGPSILRIQQVVRGDSAAYFCASSPLTANSPLHFGNGTRLTVT.

This chain links TRBV7-6 with TRBJ2-5; D might be TRBD2 (7 bases). Per the germline V gene, CDR1 is SGHVS and CDR2 is FNYEAQ. The V gene lost 7 bases and the J gene lost 5 bases, with 20 bases spanning the gap. The CDR3 contains 15 residues. For the CDR3, the DNA is TGTGCCAGCATCCCGAGGGGGGGAGGAGGGGAGACCCAGTACTTC. Its translation is CASIPRGGGGETQYF.

This chain links TRBV10-3 with TRBJ2-2; D is tentatively TRBD1 or TRBD2 (5 bases each). Germline V lookup: CDR1 ENHRY, CDR2 SYGVKD. The CDR3 totals 16 residues. The V end lost 6 bases, the J end lost 1 base, and 15 bases lay between the germline ends. The CDR3 sequence: CAIRYVRDGNTGELFF. CDR3 nucleotide sequence: TGTGCCATCAGATACGTAAGGGACGGGAACACCGGGGAGCTGTTTTTT.

This clonotype showed up many times. The chain carries TRBV7-2 and TRBJ1-5; weak D call: TRBD1 (6 bases). V was pared by 3 bases and J by 7 bases, with 10 bases between. The CDR3 spans 13 residues. CDR1 SGHTA and CDR2 FQGNSA come from the germline V gene. CDR3 nucleotides: TGTGCCAGCAGCTTGGGGGGGGCACAGCCCCAGCATTTT. Encoded protein: CASSLGGAQPQHF.

This clonotype was counted a few times. The rearrangement joins TRBV12-3 or TRBV12-4 to TRBJ2-2; no firm D call. Trimming removed 8 bases at V and 4 bases at J, with 8 bases between. The CDR3 extends over 12 amino acids. The CDR3 nucleotides are TGTGCCAGCTACTCTCTCACCGGGGAGCTGTTTTTT. This translates into CASYSLTGELFF.

The CDR3 reads CASSLVRLAGGKLQETQYF. Here the CDR3 DNA reads TGTGCCAGCAGCTTGGTGAGACTAGCGGGGGGCAAGCTCCAAGAGACCCAGTACTTC. V is TRBV12-3 or TRBV12-4 and J is TRBJ2-5, with TRBD2 identical over 13 bases. The CDR3 spans 19 residues. J was trimmed by 1 base and V by 6 bases; bases with no gene match: 14.

The V gene is TRBV2, the J gene TRBJ2-1; 8 bases align to TRBD2. This CDR3 contains 16 residues. The germline gives CDR1 SNHLY, CDR2 FYNNEI. The ends lost 3 bases at V and 4 bases at J; junction bases unmatched: 8. CDR3 residues: CASSDPGTRPYNEQFF. The CDR3 DNA reads TGTGCCAGCAGTGATCCCGGGACTAGACCTTACAATGAGCAGTTCTTC. The full variable domain, rest sourced from reference TRBV2 and TRBJ2-1, is EPEVTQTPSHQVTQMGQEVILRCVPISNHLYFYWYRQILGQKVEFLVSFYNNEISEKSEIFDDQFSVERPDGSNFTLKIRSTKLEDSAMYFCASSDPGTRPYNEQFFGPGTRLTVL.

This clonotype was detected only a few times. The CDR3 DNA sequence: TGTGCCATCAGGGTCGGGGACAGGGACTATGGCTACACCTTC. Protein product: CAIRVGDRDYGYTF. This chain connects TRBV10-3 to TRBJ1-2; 9 positions agree with TRBD1. V gave up 6 bases and J gave up 3 bases; unmatched junction bases: 5. The CDR3 loop spans 14 amino acids. Germline V gene lookup returns CDR1 ENHRY and CDR2 SYGVKD.

The genes are TRBV5-1 and TRBJ1-1, with a weak D call TRBD1 (5 bases). The length of the CDR3 is 14 residues. Trimming pared 2 bases from V and 3 bases from J, leaving 11 bases between. Germline loops: CDR1 SGHRS, CDR2 YFSETQ. CDR3 sequence (DNA): TGCGCCAGCAGCTTCGCCGGGGGTCACACTGAAGCTTTCTTT. Protein: CASSFAGGHTEAFF.

The rearrangement uses TRBV6-6 and TRBJ2-3; perhaps TRBD2 as D (6 bases). This CDR3 is built from 14 residues. V lost 0 bases, J lost 6 bases, and 10 bases lay in between. Looked up from germline, CDR1 is MNHNY and CDR2 is SVGAGI (reference sequence). In nucleotides, the CDR3 is TGTGCCAGCAGTTACTCCTGGGGGGTTGATACGCAGTATTTT. This codes for CASSYSWGVDTQYF.

The CDR3, as DNA: TGTGCCAGCAGCATTGGACAGAATCAGCCCCAGCATTTT. Translation: CASSIGQNQPQHF. The J gene is TRBJ1-5, the V gene TRBV9; weak D call: TRBD1 (6 bases). The germline V gene has CDR1 SGDLS and CDR2 YYNGEE. The CDR3 is 13 residues long. V dropped 4 bases and J dropped 4 bases, with 9 bases sitting between them.

Only a few counts were recorded for this clonotype. The chain joins TRBV7-9 to TRBJ1-2; D gene ambiguous. With 3 bases removed from V and 4 bases from J, the gap between germline ends came to 15 bases. Per the germline V gene, CDR1 is SEHNR and CDR2 is FQNEAQ (reference sequence). CDR3 size: 15 residues. CDR3 loop: CASSLARSSGYGYTF. Here the CDR3 DNA reads TGTGCCAGCAGCTTGGCCAGGTCCTCGGGCTATGGCTACACCTTC.

This clonotype showed up just a few times. The genes are TRBV4-1 and TRBJ2-1, with unresolved D. Trimming removed 1 base from V and 2 bases from J, with 15 bases in between. Germline CDR1 MGHRA, CDR2 YSYEKL. The CDR3 runs 17 residues. The DNA of the CDR3 is TGCGCCAGCAGCCAAGTTGGGTTCCAGGTCCCCTACAATGAGCAGTTCTTC. It codes for CASSQVGFQVPYNEQFF.

This clonotype occurred a few times. This chain joins TRBV5-4 and TRBJ1-2; 11 bases line up with TRBD1. The CDR3 runs to 16 residues. J gave up 8 bases and V 0 bases, and 9 bases lay outside the gene matches. Germline V lookup: CDR1 SGHNT, CDR2 YYREEE (reference sequence). The CDR3 DNA follows: TGTGCCAGCAGCTTGGCCGCAGGACAGGGGGCGCAGGGCTACACCTTC. Residues: CASSLAAGQGAQGYTF.

The chain uses TRBV4-1 and TRBJ2-2; possibly TRBD2 for D (5 bases). Germline V gene lookup returns CDR1 MGHRA and CDR2 YSYEKL. V was clipped by 1 base and J by 6 bases, with 6 bases between them. This CDR3 is built from 13 residues. The chain's CDR3 is CASSQGGPGELFF. CDR3 nucleotide sequence: TGCGCCAGCAGCCAAGGAGGGCCCGGGGAGCTGTTTTTT.

The V gene is TRBV6-1, the J gene TRBJ2-7, with D possibly matching TRBD1 (5 bases). The CDR3 runs to 12 residues. Germline V CDR1 and CDR2: MNHNS, SASEGT. V was trimmed by 2 bases and J by 5 bases, leaving 7 bases between them. CDR3 sequence reads: CASSEQGNEQYF. CDR3 DNA sequence: TGTGCCAGCAGTGAACAGGGCAACGAGCAGTACTTC.

The chain has TRBV28 and TRBJ2-1; tentative D call: TRBD1 (6 bases). Trimming took off 4 bases at V and 7 bases at J, with 17 bases between the two ends. This CDR3 is built from 15 residues. CDR1 and CDR2 from the germline V gene are MDHEN and SYDVKM. The CDR3 coding sequence is TGTGCCAGCAGTTACCTTAGTGGGGGCATTAATGAGCAGTTCTTC. Its protein is CASSYLSGGINEQFF.

This clonotype was seen only a few times. This chain links TRBV27 with TRBJ2-1; D may be TRBD1 (6 bases). This CDR3 is built from 14 residues. The ends were cut back, 5 bases at V and 0 bases at J, with 8 bases in the middle. Germline V lookup: CDR1 MNHEY, CDR2 SMNVEV (reference sequence). The CDR3 nucleotides are TGTGCCAGCAGTCAGGACAGCTCCTACAATGAGCAGTTCTTC. The encoded protein is CASSQDSSYNEQFF.

The table lists this clonotype with a few counts. The V call is TRBV20-1, the J call TRBJ2-1; 8 bases align to TRBD2. The CDR3 runs to 13 residues. Germline V lookup: CDR1 DFQATT, CDR2 SNEGSKA (reference sequence). The V gene end was trimmed by 3 bases and the J gene end by 4 bases; junction bases not matched to a gene: 2. CDR3 DNA: TGCAGTGCTAGGCCTAGCGGGTACAATGAGCAGTTCTTC. This gives the protein CSARPSGYNEQFF.

This clonotype was seen more than once but under ten times. The chain employs TRBV5-8 and TRBJ2-1; TRBD2 agrees at 10 bases. V was clipped by 6 bases and J by 0 bases; unmatched bases: 3. Germline loops: CDR1 SGHTS, CDR2 YDEGEE. The CDR3 contains 15 residues. This CDR3 reads CASNSGGSSYNEQFF. DNA of the CDR3: TGTGCCAGCAATAGCGGGGGGAGCTCCTACAATGAGCAGTTCTTC.